There are a few counts of the clone carrying this T cell receptor beta chain. This record comes from a study of CD8+CD57+ T cells in acquired aplastic anemia. Researchers used genomic DNA as the template to profile TCR beta VDJ and CDR3. TCRdb reanalysed the reads using MiXCR and keeps one entry per CDR3 protein. The sample holds 150,000 to 200,000 distinct CDR3 sequences; 55% to 70% are singletons and the top ten take around 45%. The sequenced sample was sorted CD4+, CD8+, or CD8+CD57+ T cells (not recorded which) from PBMCs. This clonotype was sampled from a human donor in good health.

The CDR3 region is CASSLGGGGGDTQYF. The CDR3 DNA sequence: TGCGCCAGCAGCTTGGGAGGAGGAGGAGGAGATACGCAGTATTTT. This chain uses TRBV5-1 with TRBJ2-3; maybe TRBD2 (5 bases). The length of the CDR3 is 15 residues. Germline values: CDR1 SGHRS, CDR2 YFSETQ. The V and J ends lost 0 bases and 5 bases respectively, with 13 bases between them.